These 4 T cell receptor beta chains share one sample of origin, sequenced in a study of identical twins. TCRdb reanalysed the 5' RACE reads using MiXCR and keeps one entry per CDR3 protein. The sample has 420,000 or so distinct CDR3 sequences; about a fifth are singletons. The specimen was naive T cells sorted from blood. The origin of the receptors is a man aged 50 to 59 in good health.

This clonotype appeared a few times. The chain couples TRBV7-2 to TRBJ2-5; tentatively, D is TRBD1 (5 bases). The V gene's germline CDR1 is SGHTA and CDR2 FQGNSA. V lost 5 bases and J 0 bases, leaving 7 bases between the germline ends. The CDR3 runs 13 residues. The CDR3: CASSKGYQETQYF. The CDR3 nucleotides read TGTGCCAGCAGCAAGGGGTACCAAGAGACCCAGTACTTC.

This clonotype has a count of ten or more. V gene TRBV7-2 combines with J gene TRBJ2-3; the match to TRBD2 covers 7 bases. The CDR3 sequence is 16 residues long. V trimming: 8 bases; J trimming: 2 bases; junction bases outside the gene matches: 13. CDR1 SGHTA and CDR2 FQGNSA come from the germline V gene. CDR3 nucleotide sequence: TGTGCCAGCTCGCCCCATCCTAGCGGTGCCACAGATACGCAGTATTTT. It codes for CASSPHPSGATDTQYF.

The chain employs TRBV5-6 and TRBJ1-4; 9 nucleotides agree with TRBD1. This CDR3 has 14 amino acids. V lost 3 bases to trimming and J lost 7 bases; unmatched junction nucleotides: 4. Germline V gene sequence: CDR1 SGHDT, CDR2 YYEEEE. In nucleotides, the CDR3 is TGTGCCAGCAGCTCGGGACAGGGTTTTGAAAAACTGTTTTTT. Its translation is CASSSGQGFEKLFF.

The table lists this clonotype with a few counts. V and J are TRBV6-5 and TRBJ2-3, with D tentatively TRBD1 or TRBD2 (5 bases each). V lost 2 bases to trimming and J lost 6 bases, with 18 bases between them. The CDR3 contains 16 residues. CDR1 and CDR2 from the germline V gene are MNHEY and SVGAGI. In DNA form, the CDR3 reads TGTGCCAGCAGTTACCCAGGCGGGCAGGGAGAGGATACGCAGTATTTT. Its protein is CASSYPGGQGEDTQYF.